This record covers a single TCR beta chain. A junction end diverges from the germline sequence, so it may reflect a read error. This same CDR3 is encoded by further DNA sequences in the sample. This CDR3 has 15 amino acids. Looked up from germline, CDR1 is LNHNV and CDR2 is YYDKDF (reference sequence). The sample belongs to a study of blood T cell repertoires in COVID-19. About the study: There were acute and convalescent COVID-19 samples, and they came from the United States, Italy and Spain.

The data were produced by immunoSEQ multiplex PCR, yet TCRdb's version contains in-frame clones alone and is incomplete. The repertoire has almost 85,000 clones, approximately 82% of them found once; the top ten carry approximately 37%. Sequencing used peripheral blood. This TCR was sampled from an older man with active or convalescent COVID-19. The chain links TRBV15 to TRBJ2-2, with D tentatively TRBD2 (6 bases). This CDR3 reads CATSRDPGRGGELFF. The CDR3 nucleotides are TGTGCCACCAGTAGAGATCCAGGGCGGGGCGGGGAGCTGTTTTTT.